The 26 T cell receptor beta chains listed next were all sequenced from one sample in a study of blood T cell repertoires in COVID-19. The assay was immunoSEQ multiplex PCR, and TCRdb's table has in-frame clones only and misses some. Among 350,000 to 550,000 clones, 85% to 90% were seen once, and the ten largest hold 0.95% to 1.3%. Sequenced material: PBMCs or T cells enriched from blood (not recorded which). The source of these receptors is a man aged 30 to 39 who had recovered from COVID-19.

This chain uses TRBV7-9 with TRBJ1-5; 9 nucleotides agree with TRBD1. From germline, CDR1 is SEHNR and CDR2 FQNEAQ (reference sequence). The CDR3 has 15 residues. The J segment lost 3 bases and the V segment lost 1 base, leaving 1 base of the junction unmatched. CDR3 loop: CASSLGDRDNQPQHF. In DNA form, the CDR3 reads TGTGCCAGCAGCTTAGGGGACAGGGACAATCAGCCCCAGCATTTT.

The chain combines TRBV5-4 with TRBJ1-4; TRBD1 aligns across 7 bases. Trimming took 5 bases from V and 6 from J; bases not matched to a gene: 7. Germline CDR1 and CDR2: SGHNT and YYREEE (reference sequence). There are 14 residues in the CDR3. The CDR3 spells CASSRGQADEKLFF. In DNA form, the CDR3 reads TGTGCCAGCAGTAGGGGGCAGGCGGATGAAAAACTGTTTTTT.

The V call is TRBV11-2, the J call TRBJ1-1, with a tentative D call TRBD1 (6 bases). Germline loops: CDR1 SGHAT, CDR2 FQNNGV. Trimming took 2 bases from V and 1 from J, leaving 17 bases between them. The CDR3 has 17 residues. The chain's CDR3 is CASSLRARRGSNTEAFF. The CDR3 DNA sequence: TGTGCCAGCAGCTTAAGGGCCCGCAGGGGTTCGAACACTGAAGCTTTCTTT.

The genes are TRBV25-1 and TRBJ2-1; the D gene is possibly TRBD1 (5 bases). Trimming shortened V by 6 bases and J by 10 bases, and 13 bases separated the two germline ends. The germline gives CDR1 MGHDK, CDR2 SYGVNS. CDR3 length equals 12 residues. This CDR3 is CASRTQGVEQFF. CDR3 coding DNA: TGTGCCAGCAGAACCCAAGGGGTAGAGCAGTTCTTC.

The chain combines TRBV2 with TRBJ1-5, with 7 bases identical to TRBD1. With 2 bases clipped from V and 2 bases from J, the junction kept 3 bases outside the gene matches. This CDR3 is built from 15 residues. The germline gives CDR1 SNHLY, CDR2 FYNNEI. The CDR3 loop reads CASSENRGGNQPQHF. CDR3 nucleotide sequence: TGTGCCAGCAGTGAAAACAGGGGAGGCAATCAGCCCCAGCATTTT.

The chain uses TRBV6-5 and TRBJ2-3; D might be TRBD2 (5 bases). CDR1 and CDR2 from the germline V gene are MNHEY and SVGAGI. V lost 4 bases and J 2 bases, leaving 10 bases between the germline ends. This CDR3 is built from 14 residues. The DNA of the CDR3 is TGTGCCAGCAGTTTTGGACTGAACACAGATACGCAGTATTTT. Protein sequence: CASSFGLNTDTQYF.

This chain joins TRBV5-1 and TRBJ2-1; TRBD2 agrees at 9 bases. There are 14 residues in the CDR3. Per the germline V gene, CDR1 is SGHRS and CDR2 is YFSETQ. V trimming: 0 bases; J trimming: 10 bases; junction bases outside the gene matches: 5. The CDR3 spells CASSLVAGVWEQFF. The CDR3 nucleotides are TGCGCCAGCAGCTTGGTAGCGGGAGTCTGGGAGCAGTTCTTC.

The chain employs TRBV6-5 and TRBJ1-1; no firm D call. CDR3 length: 14 residues. CDR1 is MNHEY, CDR2 SVGAGI, per germline. V was pared by 0 bases and J by 5 bases, with 10 bases between. The CDR3 protein is CASSYSNPVTEAFF. The CDR3 DNA follows: TGTGCCAGCAGTTACTCGAATCCGGTTACTGAAGCTTTCTTT.

The V gene is TRBV7-3, the J gene TRBJ2-2; D is perhaps TRBD1 (6 bases). The CDR3 spans 15 residues. Trimming took off 6 bases at V and 6 bases at J, with 17 bases between the two ends. Germline V lookup: CDR1 SGHTA, CDR2 FQGTGA. The CDR3 nucleotides read TGTGCCAGCAGTTCAACAGGCTCAGGGGCCGGGGAGCTGTTTTTT. Translated: CASSSTGSGAGELFF.

In this sample, this clone turned up once. The chain is built from TRBV5-4 and TRBJ2-3; TRBD2 might be the D (5 bases). The CDR3 consists of 15 residues. Germline lookup yields CDR1 SGHNT and CDR2 YYREEE (reference sequence). Trimming shortened V by 0 bases and J by 0 bases, and 8 bases separated the two germline ends. The CDR3 loop is CASSLEAVSTDTQYF. CDR3 in DNA: TGTGCCAGCAGCTTGGAAGCGGTTAGCACAGATACGCAGTATTTT.

The rearrangement uses TRBV27 and TRBJ1-1; D ambiguous. Trimming shortened V by 3 bases and J by 4 bases, and 9 bases separated the two germline ends. The CDR3 length is 13 residues. Germline values: CDR1 MNHEY, CDR2 SMNVEV (reference sequence). The CDR3 protein is CASSLRGVTEAFF. The CDR3 DNA sequence: TGTGCCAGCAGTTTGCGGGGAGTCACTGAAGCTTTCTTT.

The chain is built from TRBV7-9 and TRBJ1-2; the D gene is possibly TRBD1 (6 bases). Germline V gene data show CDR1 as SEHNR and CDR2 as FQNEAQ (reference sequence). Trimming left V 7 bases short and J 6 bases short, with 18 bases between. The CDR3 totals 14 residues. The CDR3 sequence is CASTRPGAGDGYTF. Here the CDR3 DNA reads TGTGCCAGCACCCGCCCAGGGGCAGGCGATGGCTACACCTTC.

Only one count was recorded for this clone. The chain combines TRBV3-1 (or the pseudogene TRBV3-2) with TRBJ1-1; D remains ambiguous. The V and J ends lost 4 bases and 10 bases respectively, with 13 bases between them. Germline CDR1 LGHDT, CDR2 YNNKEL (reference sequence). This CDR3 has 12 residues. CDR3 residues: CASSLTDGSAFF. CDR3 DNA: TGTGCCAGCAGCCTAACTGACGGGTCAGCTTTCTTT.

The chain combines TRBV10-3 with TRBJ2-1; D possibly corresponds to TRBD2 (6 bases). Germline V gene lookup returns CDR1 ENHRY and CDR2 SYGVKD. The CDR3 is made up of 13 amino acids. V lost 5 bases and J 4 bases, leaving 9 bases between the germline ends. CDR3 nucleotides: TGTGCCATCAGTCCGCGGGATTACAATGAGCAGTTCTTC. The encoded protein is CAISPRDYNEQFF.

The V gene is TRBV9, the J gene TRBJ2-7; D possibly corresponds to TRBD2 (6 bases). Trimming took off 3 bases at V and 2 bases at J, with 12 bases between the two ends. Germline CDR1 reads SGDLS; CDR2 reads YYNGEE. The CDR3 is made up of 14 amino acids. The CDR3 sequence is CASSAGLQTYEQYF. The CDR3 DNA sequence: TGTGCCAGCAGCGCGGGACTCCAAACCTACGAGCAGTACTTC.

The CDR3 here is CAWSGVGGYSPLHF. For the CDR3, the DNA is TGTGCCTGGAGTGGTGTGGGAGGATATTCACCCCTCCACTTT. The chain uses TRBV30 and TRBJ1-6; D remains unclear. Per the germline V gene, CDR1 is GTSNPN and CDR2 is SVGIG (reference sequence). Trimming left V 1 base short and J 8 bases short, with 12 bases between. This CDR3 has 14 amino acids.

The chain joins TRBV7-9 to TRBJ1-1, with a possible D match to TRBD1 (5 bases). Trimming pared 8 bases from V and 4 bases from J, leaving 14 bases between. CDR3 length equals 13 residues. Germline CDR1 SEHNR, CDR2 FQNEAQ (reference sequence). Here the CDR3 DNA reads TGTGCCAGCGAAGGATCGGGGGGCACTGAAGCTTTCTTT. The encoded protein is CASEGSGGTEAFF.

The chain couples TRBV5-8 to TRBJ1-2; 7 bases fit TRBD1. Germline lookup yields CDR1 SGHTS and CDR2 YDEGEE. With V trimmed by 4 bases and J by 2 bases, 11 bases remained unmatched. The CDR3 totals 16 residues. The CDR3 sequence: CASSTPVDRKNYGYTF. Here the CDR3 DNA reads TGTGCCAGCAGCACCCCCGTGGACAGGAAGAACTATGGCTACACCTTC.

The CDR3 loop is CASSFQGVNTEAFF. The CDR3 coding sequence is TGTGCCAGCAGCTTTCAAGGGGTGAACACTGAAGCTTTCTTT. The rearrangement uses TRBV7-9 and TRBJ1-1; TRBD1 is a possible D gene (5 bases). This CDR3 region has 14 residues. Germline CDR1 and CDR2: SEHNR and FQNEAQ (reference sequence). Trimming cost V 3 bases and J 0 bases, with 8 bases left between them. Using reference TRBV7-9 and TRBJ1-1 for the parts outside the CDR3, the full variable domain is DTGVSQNPRHKITKRGQNVTFRCDPISEHNRLYWYRQTLGQGPEFLTYFQNEAQLEKSRLLSDRFSAERPKGSFSTLEIQRTEQGDSAMYLCASSFQGVNTEAFFGQGTRLTVV.

The CDR3 region is CASSLRGGRALGELFF. The CDR3 DNA reads TGCGCCAGCAGCCTCCGAGGCGGGAGGGCCCTCGGGGAGCTGTTTTTT. The chain joins TRBV4-1 to TRBJ2-2; 9 bases are shared with TRBD2. The CDR3 is 16 residues long. Looked up from germline, CDR1 is MGHRA and CDR2 is YSYEKL. Germline trimming cut 4 bases from V and 7 bases from J; bases unmatched to any gene: 10.

The chain uses TRBV6-5 and TRBJ2-3; D may be TRBD2 (6 bases). Germline V gene lookup returns CDR1 MNHEY and CDR2 SVGAGI. Between the trimmed V and J ends, which lost 2 bases and 8 bases, there was a span of 11 bases. The CDR3 consists of 13 residues. CDR3 in DNA: TGTGCCAGCAGTTACGGGGGACTTGGTACGCAGTATTTT. Its protein product is CASSYGGLGTQYF.

The chain couples TRBV30 to TRBJ1-6; TRBD1 is a possible D gene (5 bases). The CDR3 has 14 residues. Germline V lookup: CDR1 GTSNPN, CDR2 SVGIG (reference sequence). Trimming cost V 3 bases and J 6 bases, with 12 bases left between them. The CDR3 bases are TGTGCCTGGAGCAGGGCGCCGGGTAATTCACCCCTCCACTTT. The encoded protein is CAWSRAPGNSPLHF.

The chain uses TRBV6-5 and TRBJ2-2; TRBD1 is a possible D gene (6 bases). The V and J ends lost 6 bases and 4 bases respectively, with 12 bases between them. This CDR3 contains 14 residues. Germline V lookup: CDR1 MNHEY, CDR2 SVGAGI. CDR3 nucleotides: TGTGCCAGCAGCCCCGAGGGGGTCACCGGGGAGCTGTTTTTT. Protein sequence: CASSPEGVTGELFF.

The chain is built from TRBV5-5 and TRBJ2-7, with 7 positions matching TRBD1. With 2 bases clipped from V and 2 bases from J, the junction kept 1 base outside the gene matches. There are 13 residues in the CDR3. CDR1 and CDR2 from the germline V gene are SGHKS and YYEKEE (reference sequence). The CDR3 region has the DNA TGTGCCAGCAGCTTACAGGGGCCCTACGAGCAGTACTTC. This encodes CASSLQGPYEQYF.

CDR3 loop: CATSDSHTNGREANVLTF. CDR3 nucleotide sequence: TGTGCCACCAGTGATTCACACACGAACGGGAGGGAGGCCAACGTCCTGACTTTC. The V and J genes are TRBV24-1 and TRBJ2-6; 8 nucleotides match TRBD2. The length of the CDR3 is 18 residues. The ends lost 2 bases at V and 6 bases at J; junction bases unmatched: 11. Per germline, CDR1 KGHDR and CDR2 SFDVKD.

This chain connects TRBV5-1 to TRBJ1-2, with D possibly matching TRBD1 (6 bases). Looked up from germline, CDR1 is SGHRS and CDR2 is YFSETQ. Trimming pared 6 bases from V and 0 bases from J, leaving 18 bases between. The CDR3 loop spans 16 amino acids. The DNA for the CDR3 is TGCGCCAGCAATTGGGCGGGGGGCCCATCTAACTATGGCTACACCTTC. It translates to CASNWAGGPSNYGYTF.